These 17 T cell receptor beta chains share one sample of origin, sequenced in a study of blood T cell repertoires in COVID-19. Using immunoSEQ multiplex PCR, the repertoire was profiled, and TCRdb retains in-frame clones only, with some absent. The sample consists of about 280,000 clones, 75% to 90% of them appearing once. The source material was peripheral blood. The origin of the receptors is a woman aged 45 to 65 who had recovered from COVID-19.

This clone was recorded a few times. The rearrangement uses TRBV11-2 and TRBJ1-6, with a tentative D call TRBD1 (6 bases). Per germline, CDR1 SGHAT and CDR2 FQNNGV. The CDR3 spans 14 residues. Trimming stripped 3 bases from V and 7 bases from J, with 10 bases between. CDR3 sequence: CASSFPGENSPLHF. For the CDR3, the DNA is TGTGCCAGCAGCTTTCCAGGGGAGAATTCACCCCTCCACTTT.

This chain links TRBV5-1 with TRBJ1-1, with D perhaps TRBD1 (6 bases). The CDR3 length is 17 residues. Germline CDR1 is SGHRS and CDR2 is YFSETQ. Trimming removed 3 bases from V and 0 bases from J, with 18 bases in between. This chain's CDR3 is CASSSSLRTEMNTEAFF. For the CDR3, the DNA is TGCGCCAGCAGCTCGAGTTTGAGGACAGAAATGAACACTGAAGCTTTCTTT.

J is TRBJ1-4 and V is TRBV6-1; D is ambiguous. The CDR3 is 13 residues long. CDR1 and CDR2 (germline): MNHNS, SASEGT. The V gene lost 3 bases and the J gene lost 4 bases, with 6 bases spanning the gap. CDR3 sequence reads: CASSDSVNEKLFF. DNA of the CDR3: TGTGCCAGCAGTGACAGTGTTAATGAAAAACTGTTTTTT.

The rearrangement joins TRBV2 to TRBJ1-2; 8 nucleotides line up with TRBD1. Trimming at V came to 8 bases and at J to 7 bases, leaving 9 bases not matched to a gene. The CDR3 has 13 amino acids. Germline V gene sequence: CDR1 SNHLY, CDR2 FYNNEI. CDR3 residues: CASGTTGGSGYTF. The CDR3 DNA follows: TGTGCCAGCGGGACAACAGGGGGTAGTGGCTACACCTTC.

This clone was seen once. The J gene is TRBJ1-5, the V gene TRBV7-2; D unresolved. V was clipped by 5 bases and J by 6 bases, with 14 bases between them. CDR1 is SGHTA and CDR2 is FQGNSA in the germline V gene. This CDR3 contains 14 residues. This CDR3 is CASSPRPGFQPQHF. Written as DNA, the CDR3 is TGTGCCAGCAGCCCCCGCCCCGGGTTTCAGCCCCAGCATTTT.

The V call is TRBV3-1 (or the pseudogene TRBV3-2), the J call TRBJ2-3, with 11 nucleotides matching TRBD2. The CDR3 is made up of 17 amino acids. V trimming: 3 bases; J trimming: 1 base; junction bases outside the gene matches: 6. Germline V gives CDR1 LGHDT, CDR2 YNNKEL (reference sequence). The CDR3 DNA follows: TGTGCCAGCAGCCACATAGCGGGGGGGCCACGCACAGATACGCAGTATTTT. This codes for CASSHIAGGPRTDTQYF.

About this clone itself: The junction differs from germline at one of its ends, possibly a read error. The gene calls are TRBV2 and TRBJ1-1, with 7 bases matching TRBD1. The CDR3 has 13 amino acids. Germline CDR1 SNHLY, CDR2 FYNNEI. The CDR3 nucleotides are TGTGCCAGCACTCTTGGAATTCTGACAGGGACAAGTTTT. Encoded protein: CASTLGILTGTSF.

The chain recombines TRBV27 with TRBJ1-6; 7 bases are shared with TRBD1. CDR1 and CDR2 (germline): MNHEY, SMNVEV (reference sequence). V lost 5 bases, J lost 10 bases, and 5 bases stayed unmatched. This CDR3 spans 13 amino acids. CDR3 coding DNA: TGTGCCAGCAGTCGACAGGGATGGTCACCCCTCCACTTT. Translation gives CASSRQGWSPLHF.

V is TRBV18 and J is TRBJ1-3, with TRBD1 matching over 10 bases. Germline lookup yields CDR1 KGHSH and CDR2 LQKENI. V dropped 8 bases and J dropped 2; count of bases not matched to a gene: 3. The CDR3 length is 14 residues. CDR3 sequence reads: CASPDRGPGNTIYF. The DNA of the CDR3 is TGTGCCAGCCCCGACAGGGGGCCTGGAAACACCATATATTTT.

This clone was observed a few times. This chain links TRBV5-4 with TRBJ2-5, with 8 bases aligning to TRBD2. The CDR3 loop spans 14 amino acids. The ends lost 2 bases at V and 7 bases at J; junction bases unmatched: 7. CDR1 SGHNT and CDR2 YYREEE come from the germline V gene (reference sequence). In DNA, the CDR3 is TGTGCCAGCAGCTTACTAGCGGAGTCTCGGACCCAGTACTTC. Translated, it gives CASSLLAESRTQYF.

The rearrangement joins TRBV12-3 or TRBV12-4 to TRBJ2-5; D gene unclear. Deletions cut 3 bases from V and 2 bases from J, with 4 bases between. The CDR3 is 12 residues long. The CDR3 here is CASSFPQETQYF. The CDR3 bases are TGTGCCAGCAGTTTCCCTCAAGAGACCCAGTACTTC.

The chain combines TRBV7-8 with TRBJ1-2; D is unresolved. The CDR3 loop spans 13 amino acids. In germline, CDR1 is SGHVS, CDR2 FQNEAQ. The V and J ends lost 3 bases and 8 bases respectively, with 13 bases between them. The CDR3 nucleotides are TGTGCCAGCAGCTTGGGTAAATCCGGGGGCTACACCTTC. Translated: CASSLGKSGGYTF.

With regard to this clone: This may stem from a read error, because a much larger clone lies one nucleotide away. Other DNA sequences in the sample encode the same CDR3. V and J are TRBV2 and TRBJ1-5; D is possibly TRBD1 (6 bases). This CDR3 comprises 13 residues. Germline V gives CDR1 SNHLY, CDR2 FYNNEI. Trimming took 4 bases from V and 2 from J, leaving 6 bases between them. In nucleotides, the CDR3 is TGTGCCAGCAGTGGACAGGGCAATCAGCCCCAGCATTTT. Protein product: CASSGQGNQPQHF.

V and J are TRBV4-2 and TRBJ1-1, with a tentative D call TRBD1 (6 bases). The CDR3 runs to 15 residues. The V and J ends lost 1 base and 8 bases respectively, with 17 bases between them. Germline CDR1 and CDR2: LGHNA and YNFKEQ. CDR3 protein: CASSQASLTGTEAFF. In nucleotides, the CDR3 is TGTGCCAGCAGCCAAGCATCTTTAACCGGGACAGAAGCTTTCTTT.

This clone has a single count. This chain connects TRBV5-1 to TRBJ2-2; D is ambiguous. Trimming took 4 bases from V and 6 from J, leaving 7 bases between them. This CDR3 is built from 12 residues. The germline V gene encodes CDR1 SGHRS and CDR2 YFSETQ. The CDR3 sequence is CASSGESGELFF. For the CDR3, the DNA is TGCGCCAGCAGCGGAGAATCCGGGGAGCTGTTTTTT.

The CDR3 nucleotides read TGTGCCAGCAGCTTCTTGACTAATGAAAAACTGTTTTTT. Encoded protein: CASSFLTNEKLFF. This chain joins TRBV28 and TRBJ1-4; D gene unclear. V lost 6 bases and J 2 bases, leaving 7 bases between the germline ends. The CDR3 loop spans 13 amino acids. Germline V gene data show CDR1 as MDHEN and CDR2 as SYDVKM.

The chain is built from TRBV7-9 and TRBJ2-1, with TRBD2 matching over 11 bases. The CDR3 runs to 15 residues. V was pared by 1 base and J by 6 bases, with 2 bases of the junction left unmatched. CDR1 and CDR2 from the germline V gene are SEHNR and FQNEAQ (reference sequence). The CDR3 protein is CASSLVSGRANEQFF. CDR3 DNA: TGTGCCAGCAGCTTAGTTAGCGGGAGGGCCAATGAGCAGTTCTTC. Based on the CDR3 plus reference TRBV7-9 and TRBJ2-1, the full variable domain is DTGVSQNPRHKITKRGQNVTFRCDPISEHNRLYWYRQTLGQGPEFLTYFQNEAQLEKSRLLSDRFSAERPKGSFSTLEIQRTEQGDSAMYLCASSLVSGRANEQFFGPGTRLTVL.